Listed here is a single TCR beta chain. V lost 6 bases and J 8 bases, leaving 16 bases between the germline ends. Per germline, CDR1 MDHEN and CDR2 SYDVKM. There are 13 residues in the CDR3. This entry belongs to a study of blood T cell repertoires in COVID-19. On the study more broadly: Whether acute or convalescent, the COVID-19 samples came from the United States, Italy and Spain. PBMCs, B-cell-depleted T cells, or T cells were the source of the cDNA or gDNA that made up the material.

As originally analysed: The assay estimated nucleated cells by amplifying reference gene primers. TCRdb's table, derived via immunoSEQ multiplex PCR, lists solely in-frame clones and lacks some. For V, J and clone size, that table is used; D and trimming come from the DNA. The repertoire consists of about 220,000 clones, with 85% occurring once and the leading ten covering about 2.5%. Seattle's enrolled individuals joined amid active infection and were then monitored longitudinally. This sequence was found in a woman between 65 and 79 years old with COVID-19, enrolled during active disease. The sequencing sample was made of peripheral blood. V gene TRBV28 combines with J gene TRBJ1-2, with a possible D match to TRBD1 (6 bases). The CDR3 spells CASRPTGQGGYTF. The CDR3 region has the DNA TGTGCCAGCAGGCCAACAGGGCAAGGGGGCTACACCTTC.